The entry below describes one TCR beta chain. Its antigen remains unidentified. Base qualities are not recorded, but no much larger clone differs from it by a single base. The library was obtained by the immunoSEQ multiplex PCR assay. For the multiplex PCR, a mixture combining 60 forward primers for TCR Vbeta segments and 13 reverse primers for TCR Jbeta segments was used. The CDR3 region of rearranged TCR beta genes was amplified from genomic DNA by a multiplex PCR assay. Amplified TCR beta libraries were sequenced as 87-base-pair reads on the Illumina HiSeq System. Under the source paper's analysis protocol: Across the 500 to 750 repertoires, a later analysis counted 80 million or so unique TCR beta chains, around 10 million of which were shared by at least two donors. Raw reads were error-corrected and collapsed into unique sequences with a nearest-neighbor algorithm that merged closely related sequences to remove PCR and sequencing errors. Alignment of CDR3 sequences to IMGT reference sequences was used to assign V, D and J gene segments. For a sequence to be retained, at least a six-nucleotide match to both a V gene segment and a J gene segment was required. A rearrangement counted as productive if the CDR3 had no stop codons and remained in frame with V and J, and every other rearrangement counted as non-productive. Following IMGT convention, CDR3 was defined as the stretch from the second conserved V-encoded cysteine up to the conserved J-encoded phenylalanine. The earlier analysis of a few hundred of the donors excluded sequences that lacked an unambiguous match to a single V gene segment. In an earlier analysis of approximately 500 of the donors, a V segment was called functional when productive rearrangements were above 56.7%, and segregating when the standard deviation between donors exceeded 5%. A statistical classification framework was developed to diagnose cytomegalovirus status using the catalog of TCR beta chain sequences. A later analysis assigned V and J genes by comparing TCR nucleotide sequences with IMGT/GENE-DB human TR gene sequences. A later analysis assigned CDR3 sequences and most-parsimonious VDJ recombination scenarios with the TCRdist pipeline. In a later analysis, each TCR beta chain was defined by its CDR3 amino acid sequence together with its V-gene family, and reads lacking a unique V-gene family were excluded. As a way to deal with suspected cross-contamination and a sequencing artifact, a later analysis dropped under 600 nucleotide sequences that were highly shared and had low generation probability. For each public chain, a later analysis derived a clonal expansion index from normalized ranks of inferred template counts within each repertoire. Generation probabilities in a later analysis came from a VDJ recombination model fitted to out-of-frame rearrangements, and those results were checked against IGoR. A later analysis scored TCR-TCR, TCR-HLA and TCR-CMV co-occurrence with hypergeometric tests, applying a repertoire-size bias correction to TCR pairs. In a later analysis, false discovery rates were estimated by permuting HLA or CMV assignments 20 times. A later analysis grouped co-occurring TCRs with DBSCAN, adding TCRdist sequence similarity when clustering within HLA-allele-positive subsets. Repertoires with fewer than 30,000 or more than 120,000 public chains, plus five repertoires with anomalous nucleotide sharing, were excluded from co-occurrence clustering. As stored in TCRdb, this immuneACCESS dataset retains in-frame rearrangements with V and J assigned. A fraction of the clones does not appear; measured against another copy, unresolved V genes explain less than half of the discrepancy, and the remainder lacks a known reason. That table gives V, J and clone size, and the DNA gave D and trimming. This sample is represented by some 95,000 clones; 80% of them were singletons. The ten biggest clones cover about 7.3% of the sample.

CDR1 and CDR2 were assigned from the germline V gene as SGHDT and YYEEEE. There are 16 amino acids in the CDR3, from cysteine to phenylalanine inclusive. Only the CDR3 region is kept as DNA, spanning 48 bases read in frame from base 1. After removal of 8 bases from V and 0 bases from J, the junction retains 13 bases not matched to a gene. This sample is part of a study of cytomegalovirus exposure and HLA in healthy donors (dated by TCRdb to about 2017). Regarding the study in general: An earlier analysis of around 600 of the donors reported 250 to 300 Gb of sequence data and 100 million to 130 million unique TCR beta sequences from around 200 million T cells. Class I and class II HLA loci were covered by the typing at four-digit resolution. Because of strong linkage in the cohort, four to six DR-DQ haplotypes were treated as single units for association and clustering. To predict cytomegalovirus infection status, the study combined high-throughput TCR immunosequencing, statistical association of individual TCRs with disease status, and machine learning. About 300 gigabases of sequencing data and tens of millions of unique TCR sequences were included in an early release covering 550 to 800 HLA-typed donors. Of the roughly 410 genotyped donors, roughly 80% were placed in the genetic ancestry cluster associated with self-reported Caucasian donors. A later analysis re-analyzed previously published TCR beta repertoires from about 730 donors and added high-resolution HLA genotyping to study TCR occurrence patterns. An earlier analysis of more than 450 of the donors used high-throughput TCR beta sequencing to judge whether each TCR beta V gene segment behaved as functional or pseudogenic. All discovery cohort repertoires had been generated using a single sequencing platform. Donor age, sex, ethnicity and CMV serostatus were compiled together with the repertoire data. The aim of the study was to test whether cataloging public T cell receptors could identify signatures of past pathogen exposure. Among about 390 genotyped donors of the cohort, an average of about 240,000 unique TCR beta nucleotide sequences were sequenced per donor, roughly 20% of them non-productive. In the later analysis, no new phenotypic data were used to find candidate immune exposures; instead, reliance was placed on TCR beta sequences and their occurrence across donors. A later genetic analysis took genome-wide SNP genotypes for about three fifths of the 666 donors and used that subset as a discovery cohort. The number of typed donors differed by locus: about 620-630 for A, B, C, DRB1 and DQB1; 500 to 550 for DQA1; over 600 for DPA1; and about 450 for DPB1. Besides the first cohort of more than 650 subjects, a separate validation cohort made up of 90 to 150 different subjects was used. Using immunosequencing, the study profiled T cell repertoires from fewer than 700 subjects and related those repertoires to cytomegalovirus serostatus. Paper-wide results and their limitations: The cohort was sequenced for TCR beta chains only, and without alpha or paired-chain data the features that could be detected were limited. Because counts were too low, under 20 rarely observed V segments, including chromosome 9 orphons, were left out of the earlier analysis of 587 of the donors. In a later analysis, TCR association rates were found to vary across HLA loci, with the most associated TCRs seen for DRB1 alleles and the fewest for HLA-C alleles. In vitro tests confirmed that a few of the cytomegalovirus-associated TCR beta chains recognize cytomegalovirus antigens. V-gene and J-gene trimming of TCR beta chains was associated with a missense DCLRE1C variant in a later genetic analysis, and the association was replicated in an independent cohort. Presence/absence analyses assumed roughly uniform sequencing depth across donors, an assumption that may not hold. CMV serostatus was the only immune exposure information available for the cohort. In an earlier analysis of more than 500 of the donors, most TCR beta V segments appeared in productive rearrangements about 87% or about 30% of the time, broadly matching IMGT annotations. Because HLA typing was unavailable for some donors at each locus, only the typed subset was used in association tests. A further reported finding was that TCR beta sequences accurately predicted the HLA-A and HLA-B alleles for most subjects in the first cohort. Most CMV-associated TCR beta chains appeared to be HLA-restricted in a later analysis, and the HLA associations seemed to be driven largely by CMV exposure. A later analysis associated about 17,000 TCR beta sequences with specific HLA alleles at a false discovery rate of 0.05. The authors suggested that the approach could potentially be extended to other disease states and immunological phenotypes. A cluster of highly shared sequence variants was judged likely to be a technical artifact of the sequencing pipeline. Linkage disequilibrium might explain the correlated functional status among segregating V segments, but an unknown experimental factor could not be excluded. Compared with equally common non-associated chains, HLA-associated TCR beta chains in a later analysis were more clonally expanded and had lower generation probabilities. The study gave a list of some 150 TCR beta chains associated with cytomegalovirus. Most TCR sequences were observed very rarely across donors, whereas some public TCRs were present in many individuals. Strong co-occurrence of HLA alleles, especially DR and DQ, made assigning TCR associations to individual alleles difficult. The classifier was reported to diagnose cytomegalovirus status with high specificity and sensitivity in both the original cohort and the validation cohort. According to a later genetic analysis, donors in an Asian-associated ancestry cluster had fewer N-insertions in productive TCRs than the roughly 700-donor mean. The 87-base-pair reads could not distinguish some IMGT-functional V segments, including TRBV6-2 and TRBV6-3, so those segments were excluded. In a later analysis, several top co-occurrence clusters were reported to appear linked to parvovirus B19, influenza, CMV and Epstein-Barr virus.

The cohort comprised fewer than 700 healthy bone marrow donors. At the time of sampling, all cohort members were nominally healthy, though unrecorded immune exposures were likely present. The donor was CMV seronegative and belonged to the group of several hundred seronegative cohort members. A peripheral blood sample was provided by each donor, and peripheral blood mononuclear cells were used for TCR beta sequencing. The Qiagen DNeasy Blood Extraction Kit was used to extract genomic DNA from the blood cell samples. This chain is built from TRBV5-6 and TRBJ2-7, and 8 junction bases match TRBD2. The specimen was PBMCs. The TCR was taken from a young man in good health and CMV-seronegative. CDR3 sequence: CASQTVGLAGSYEQYF. The bases are TGTGCCAGTCAAACCGTAGGACTAGCCGGCTCCTACGAGCAGTACTTC.